This TCR beta chain was obtained from a study of blood T cell repertoires in COVID-19. Across the study: Nucleic acid was either cDNA or gDNA, and it came from T cells, B-cell-depleted T cells, or PBMCs.

Per the original data handling: Reference gene primer amplification yielded estimated nucleated cell counts. The protocol was immunoSEQ multiplex PCR, while the TCRdb copy is restricted to in-frame clones and leaves out a portion. Clone size and the V and J calls come from that table; the DNA yielded D and trimming. The sample records 300,000 to 350,000 clones, 91% being singletons. Sequencing was performed on peripheral blood. The clonotype originates from a woman between 18 and 29 years old who had recovered from COVID-19.

The CDR3 spells CASSPWTSGSASYNEQFF. CDR3 sequence (DNA): TGTGCCAGCAGTCCTTGGACTAGCGGGAGTGCGTCCTACAATGAGCAGTTCTTC. The gene calls are TRBV11-2 and TRBJ2-1; 13 bases match TRBD2. J lost 1 base, V lost 6 bases, and 9 bases had no gene match. Germline values: CDR1 SGHAT, CDR2 FQNNGV. The CDR3 has 18 residues.